This is a list of T cell receptor beta chains from one sample in a study of immune characterization of retroperitoneal liposarcoma. TCRdb re-derived calls from the PCR reads in MiXCR, one entry per CDR3 protein. The repertoire holds about 1,600 distinct CDR3 sequences, with roughly 43% as singletons. Sequenced input: tumor tissue. The receptors shown here come from a female donor with retroperitoneal liposarcoma. The CDR3 runs from the conserved cysteine through the conserved F or W. A D gene is named only where the DNA matches it firmly. Only some rows state a clone size, as once, few, many or a class for expanded clones.

-	TRBJ2-5	TRBV11-2	-	CASSLGPLRAQYF	TGTGCCAGCAGCCTAGGGCCCTTGAGAGCGCAGTACTTC
-	TRBJ2-1	TRBV11-3	TRBD2	CASSLIGLAGGNEQFF	TGTGCCAGCAGCTTAATCGGACTAGCGGGAGGGAATGAGCAGTTCTTC
few	TRBJ2-1	TRBV6-1	TRBD1	CASSSPQGSGTGKGEQFF	TGTGCCAGCAGTTCGCCCCAAGGTTCAGGGACAGGGAAAGGTGAGCAGTTCTTC
once	TRBJ2-1	TRBV11-3	-	CASSSSGSSYNEQFF	TGTGCCAGCAGCTCATCAGGGAGCTCCTACAATGAGCAGTTCTTC
few	TRBJ2-1	TRBV7-9	-	CASTFTGSDNEQFF	TGTGCCAGCACCTTTACCGGGAGTGACAATGAGCAGTTCTTC
large	TRBJ2-5	TRBV6-1	-	CASSSHVISGTQETQYF	TGTGCCAGCAGTTCCCACGTTATATCGGGGACCCAAGAGACCCAGTACTTC
few	TRBJ2-1	TRBV6-5	-	CASSYSAQETQFF	TGTGCCAGCAGTTACTCGGCCCAAGAGACCCAGTTCTTC
-	TRBJ2-1	TRBV6-2/TRBV6-3	-	CASKLLGQRDYEQFF	TGTGCCAGCAAACTCCTTGGACAGAGAGACTACGAGCAGTTCTTC
-	TRBJ2-5	TRBV12-3/TRBV12-4	-	CASSRGAGQETQYF	TGTGCCAGCAGCCGAGGTGCAGGACAAGAGACCCAGTACTTC
few	TRBJ2-1	TRBV6-1	-	CASSEAGEQFF	TGTGCCAGCAGTGAAGCAGGGGAGCAGTTCTTC
-	TRBJ2-3	TRBV12-3/TRBV12-4	TRBD1	CASSFGTGDTQYF	TGTGCCAGCAGTTTCGGGACAGGAGATACGCAGTATTTT
-	TRBJ2-1	TRBV11-3	TRBD2	CASSLVGGSRYEQFF	TGTGCCAGCAGCTTAGTCGGCGGGAGCAGGTACGAGCAGTTCTTC
-	TRBJ2-1	TRBV7-6	-	CASSPGDYEQFF	TGTGCCAGCAGCCCGGGCGACTACGAGCAGTTCTTC
-	TRBJ2-1	TRBV7-8	TRBD2	CASSLSGKYNEQFF	TGTGCCAGCAGCTTAAGCGGGAAGTACAATGAGCAGTTCTTC
few	TRBJ2-5	TRBV6-9	-	CASSYLAESAYNEQYF	TGTGCCAGCAGTTACTTGGCTGAGTCGGCTTACAATGAGCAGTACTTC
-	TRBJ2-3	TRBV7-2	-	CASSLVGWEQYF	TGTGCCAGCAGCTTAGTAGGGTGGGAGCAGTATTTT
-	TRBJ2-7	TRBV7-2	-	CASSLGAPGGGYEQYF	TGTGCCAGCAGCTTAGGGGCCCCAGGGGGGGGCTACGAGCAGTACTTC
-	TRBJ2-2	TRBV27	-	CASSLGGTGELFF	TGTGCCAGCAGTCTAGGCGGCACCGGGGAGCTGTTTTTT
-	TRBJ2-3	TRBV27	TRBD2	CASSLRAGGYFTDTQYF	TGTGCCAGCAGTCTAAGAGCGGGGGGCTATTTCACAGATACGCAGTATTTT
-	TRBJ2-1	TRBV12-5	-	CASGLPETTSSYNEQFF	TGTGCTAGTGGTTTGCCCGAGACTACGAGCTCCTACAATGAGCAGTTCTTC
once	TRBJ2-1	TRBV6-5	-	CASTRRGPNYEQFF	TGTGCCAGCACCCGGCGCGGCCCTAACTATGAGCAGTTCTTC
-	TRBJ2-3	TRBV27	-	CASSLRTDLGTDTQYF	TGTGCCAGCAGCCTTCGGACCGACTTAGGGACAGATACGCAGTATTTT
hyperexpanded	TRBJ2-1	TRBV7-2	-	CASSPLYGAYNEQFF	TGTGCCAGCAGCCCTTTGTATGGGGCCTACAATGAGCAGTTCTTC
few	TRBJ2-5	TRBV6-2/TRBV6-3	TRBD2	CASSRLAGNNEQYF	TGTGCCAGCAGTAGACTAGCGGGGAACAATGAGCAGTACTTC
-	TRBJ2-5	TRBV12-3/TRBV12-4	TRBD1	CASSPGQGELETQYF	TGTGCCAGCAGTCCCGGACAGGGAGAGTTGGAGACCCAGTACTTC
large	TRBJ2-7	TRBV6-6	-	CASSYRGQSYEQYF	TGTGCCAGCAGTTACAGGGGCCAGTCCTACGAGCAGTACTTC
-	TRBJ2-3	TRBV7-2	TRBD1	CASSLDRGTDTQYF	TGTGCCAGCAGCTTGGACAGGGGCACAGATACGCAGTATTTT
large	TRBJ2-1	TRBV6-1	TRBD2	CASSAASGGLSSYNEQFF	TGTGCCAGCAGTGCGGCTAGCGGGGGTCTTAGCTCCTACAATGAGCAGTTCTTC
few	TRBJ2-7	TRBV11-3	TRBD2	CASSPGAGEGIFSYEQYF	TGTGCCAGCAGCCCCGGGGCGGGAGAAGGGATCTTCTCCTACGAGCAGTACTTC
-	TRBJ2-3	TRBV7-2	TRBD2	CASSFGGSTDTQYF	TGTGCCAGCAGCTTCGGGGGGTCCACAGATACGCAGTATTTT
large	TRBJ2-2	TRBV27	-	CASSSPPTSGELFF	TGTGCCAGCAGTAGCCCCCCCACAAGCGGGGAGCTGTTTTTT
once	TRBJ2-5	TRBV12-5	-	CASVQPPETQYF	TGTGCTAGTGTCCAACCCCCGGAGACCCAGTACTTC
few	TRBJ2-4	TRBV7-2	-	CASSSDRSLALNIQYF	TGTGCCAGCAGTTCGGACAGAAGCTTAGCGTTAAACATTCAGTACTTC
few	TRBJ2-1	TRBV27	-	CASSIPGRGSYNEQFF	TGTGCCAGCAGTATCCCGGGACGGGGCTCCTACAATGAGCAGTTCTTC
-	TRBJ2-1	TRBV27	-	CASRKFRDEFNEQFF	TGTGCCAGCCGAAAATTCAGGGACGAATTCAATGAGCAGTTCTTC
-	TRBJ2-1	TRBV6-1	TRBD1	CASSSGTENEQFF	TGTGCCAGCAGTTCTGGGACAGAAAATGAGCAGTTCTTC
-	TRBJ2-5	TRBV12-3/TRBV12-4	TRBD1	CASSWGDRESETQYF	TGTGCCAGCAGTTGGGGGGACAGGGAGTCTGAGACCCAGTACTTC